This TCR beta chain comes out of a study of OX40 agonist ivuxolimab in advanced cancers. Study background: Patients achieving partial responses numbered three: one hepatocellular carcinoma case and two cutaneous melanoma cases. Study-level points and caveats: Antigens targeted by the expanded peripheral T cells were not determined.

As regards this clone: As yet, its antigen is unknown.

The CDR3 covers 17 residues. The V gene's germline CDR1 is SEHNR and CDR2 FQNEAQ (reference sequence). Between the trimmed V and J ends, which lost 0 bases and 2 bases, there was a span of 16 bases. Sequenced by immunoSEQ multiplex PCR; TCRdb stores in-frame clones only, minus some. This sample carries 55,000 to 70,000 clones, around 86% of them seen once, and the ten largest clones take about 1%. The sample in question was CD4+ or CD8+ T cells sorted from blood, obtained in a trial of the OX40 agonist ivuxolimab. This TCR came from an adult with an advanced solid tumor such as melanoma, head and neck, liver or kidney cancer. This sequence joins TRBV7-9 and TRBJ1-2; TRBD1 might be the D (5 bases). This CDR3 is CASSLAPPRRGNYGYTF. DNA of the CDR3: TGTGCCAGCAGCTTAGCCCCACCTAGGAGGGGCAACTATGGCTACACCTTC. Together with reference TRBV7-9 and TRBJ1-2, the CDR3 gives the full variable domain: DTGVSQNPRHKITKRGQNVTFRCDPISEHNRLYWYRQTLGQGPEFLTYFQNEAQLEKSRLLSDRFSAERPKGSFSTLEIQRTEQGDSAMYLCASSLAPPRRGNYGYTFGSGTRLTVV.